This T cell receptor (beta chain) was captured in a study of blood T cell repertoires in COVID-19. Background on the study: COVID-19 samples, acute and convalescent, were from the United States, Italy and Spain. The analysed material was cDNA or gDNA that came from T cells, B-cell-depleted T cells, or PBMCs.

Authors' methods: Reference gene primer amplification yielded estimated nucleated cell counts. Produced via immunoSEQ multiplex PCR; TCRdb's table is partial and in-frame only. V and J calls and clone size are copied from that table; D and trimming were computed from the DNA. There are some 150,000 clones in the sample; approximately 87% occur only once, and roughly 4% lies in the top ten. CDR3 size: 16 residues. Germline CDR1 is KGHDR and CDR2 is SFDVKD. Losses at the gene ends were 3 bases for V and 7 bases for J; bases not matched to a gene: 7. The source is a woman between 35 and 50 years old with acute or convalescent COVID-19. The genes are TRBV24-1 and TRBJ2-1, with 11 bases lining up with TRBD2. Material: peripheral blood. CDR3 sequence reads: CATSDPTSGSRNEQFF. CDR3 sequence (DNA): TGTGCCACCAGTGATCCCACTAGCGGGAGTAGGAATGAGCAGTTCTTC.